This TCR beta chain was found in a study of shared clonotypes between healthy human individuals. Study-level results: Sharing across four donors was seen in roughly 5% of naive CD4 clonotypes.

Note on this clone: As yet, its antigen is unknown. The same CDR3 arises from other DNA sequences in this sample as well.

Positively selected for CCR7, the CD45RO-negative cells used as naive CD8 cells excluded terminally differentiated effector memory CD45RA+ cells. This CDR3 spans 17 amino acids. Germline assignment: CDR1 MNHEY and CDR2 SMNVEV (reference sequence). Losses at the gene ends were 2 bases for V and 2 bases for J; bases not matched to a gene: 2. Sequenced by immunoSEQ multiplex PCR; TCRdb stores in-frame clones only, minus some. This table has about 2.2 million clones, 80% to 95% appearing once. Material: naive CD8+ T cells from PBMCs. The sequence derives from a man younger than 35 in good health. Some clones in this sample may be carry-over from other donors' samples. The chain joins TRBV27 to TRBJ2-1; the match to TRBD2 covers 14 bases. The CDR3 DNA sequence: TGTGCCAGCAGTTTACCGGGACTAGCGGGGGCCTACAATGAGCAGTTCTTC. Translating it yields CASSLPGLAGAYNEQFF.